These 27 T cell receptor beta chains originate from one sample sequenced in a study of OX40 agonist ivuxolimab in advanced cancers. Sequencing was performed with immunoSEQ multiplex PCR; in TCRdb, only in-frame clones are kept and a portion is missing. In the table there are about 19,000 clones, approximately 83% of which are singletons. The starting material was CD4+ or CD8+ T cells sorted from blood, obtained in a trial of the OX40 agonist ivuxolimab. The receptors originated from an adult with an advanced solid tumor such as melanoma, head and neck, liver or kidney cancer.

This clone was recorded only once. This chain connects TRBV11-1 to TRBJ2-3, with D uncertain. This CDR3 spans 14 amino acids. The germline V and J ends were trimmed by 5 bases and 3 bases, with 12 bases remaining between them. From germline, CDR1 is SGHAT and CDR2 FQDESV (reference sequence). CDR3 protein: CASSQVGVTDTQYF. The CDR3 DNA reads TGTGCCAGCAGCCAAGTTGGGGTAACAGATACGCAGTATTTT. Full variable domain (missing parts from reference TRBV11-1 and TRBJ2-3): EAEVAQSPRYKITEKSQAVAFWCDPISGHATLYWYRQILGQGPELLVQFQDESVVDDSQLPKDRFSAERLKGVDSTLKIQPAELGDSAMYLCASSQVGVTDTQYFGPGTRLTVL.

The rearrangement links TRBV5-8 to TRBJ1-6; D possibly corresponds to TRBD1 (6 bases). The V gene's germline CDR1 is SGHTS and CDR2 YDEGEE. The V end lost 0 bases, the J end lost 2 bases, and 15 bases lay between the germline ends. The CDR3 contains 18 residues. The CDR3 protein is CASSLVAGEVTYNSPLHF. The CDR3 DNA reads TGTGCCAGCAGCTTGGTGGCAGGGGAGGTGACCTATAATTCACCCCTCCACTTT. The full variable domain, with the rest looked up from reference TRBV5-8 and TRBJ1-6, is EAGVTQSPTHLIKTRGQQATLRCSPISGHTSVYWYQQALGLGLQFLLWYDEGEERNRGNFPPRFSGRQFPNYSSELNVNALELEDSALYLCASSLVAGEVTYNSPLHFGNGTRLTVT.

The rearrangement uses TRBV27 and TRBJ1-2; 9 bases line up with TRBD1. V was pared by 5 bases and J by 4 bases, with 2 bases of the junction left unmatched. The CDR3 extends over 13 amino acids. The germline V gene encodes CDR1 MNHEY and CDR2 SMNVEV (reference sequence). The CDR3 region is CASSKQGAYGYTF. As DNA, the CDR3 is TGTGCCAGCAGTAAACAGGGGGCCTATGGCTACACCTTC.

This rearrangement joins TRBV14 to TRBJ2-7; perhaps TRBD1 as D (7 bases). The germline CDR1 and CDR2 sequences are SGHDN and FVKESK. This CDR3 is 15 amino acids long. V was trimmed by 5 bases and J by 3 bases, leaving 17 bases between them. The CDR3, as DNA: TGTGCCAGCAGCGGGGCGGGACAGAGAGTCTACGAGCAGTACTTC. Residues: CASSGAGQRVYEQYF.

V usage is TRBV6-6 and J usage is TRBJ2-5; D call uncertain. CDR1 MNHNY and CDR2 SVGAGI come from the germline V gene (reference sequence). The CDR3 sequence is 13 residues long. V was shortened by 4 bases and J by 2 bases, with 8 bases between the two germline ends. The CDR3 DNA reads TGTGCCAGCAGTTTTGGGGTTCAAGAGACCCAGTACTTC. Translating gives CASSFGVQETQYF.

The rearrangement uses TRBV11-2 and TRBJ2-4; the D gene is possibly TRBD1 (8 bases). CDR1 is SGHAT, CDR2 FQNNGV, per germline. This CDR3 contains 16 residues. The V end was cut by 3 bases, the J end by 2 bases, with 14 bases between. CDR3 coding DNA: TGTGCCAGCAGCTTTGGACAGGGAGGGCCCAAAAACATTCAGTACTTC. It is translated as CASSFGQGGPKNIQYF.

This clone is categorized as medium-sized (0.01 to 0.1%). As DNA, the CDR3 is TGTGCCAGCAGTGACAGGGTGGGTGAGCAGTTCTTC. Translation: CASSDRVGEQFF. The chain is built from TRBV25-1 and TRBJ2-1, with D possibly being TRBD1 (5 bases). The CDR3 consists of 12 residues. Germline V gene data show CDR1 as MGHDK and CDR2 as SYGVNS. V dropped 3 bases and J dropped 9 bases, with 9 bases sitting between them.

J is TRBJ2-1 and V is TRBV10-3, with a tentative D call TRBD2 (5 bases). The CDR3 runs to 14 residues. Per germline, CDR1 ENHRY and CDR2 SYGVKD. V lost 3 bases, J lost 2 bases, and 8 bases lay in between. The CDR3 protein is CAISDPGAYNEQFF. For the CDR3, the DNA is TGTGCCATCAGTGACCCCGGGGCCTACAATGAGCAGTTCTTC.

CDR3 region: CASSALGTGALSNQPQHF. As DNA, the CDR3 is TGTGCCAGCAGTGCACTCGGGACAGGGGCACTTAGCAATCAGCCCCAGCATTTT. V and J are TRBV6-1 and TRBJ1-5; 10 nucleotides match TRBD1. The CDR3 is 18 residues long. Germline assignment: CDR1 MNHNS and CDR2 SASEGT. The V and J ends lost 4 bases and 0 bases, in that order; junction bases with no gene match: 9.

The J gene is TRBJ2-1, the V gene TRBV27, with a weak D call TRBD1 (5 bases). V lost 6 bases to trimming and J lost 3 bases, with 12 bases between them. CDR3 length: 14 amino acids. CDR1 and CDR2 from the germline V gene are MNHEY and SMNVEV (reference sequence). The CDR3 region has the DNA TGTGCCAGCAGCCTGCAGGGATTCTACAATGAGCAGTTCTTC. This codes for CASSLQGFYNEQFF.

This chain links TRBV7-2 with TRBJ1-6; 7 bases fit TRBD1. The CDR3 covers 14 residues. Trimming took 7 bases from V and 7 from J; bases not matched to a gene: 7. The germline V gene has CDR1 SGHTA and CDR2 FQGNSA. CDR3: CASTSGGGNSPLHF. The CDR3 DNA follows: TGTGCCAGCACCTCAGGGGGAGGGAATTCACCCCTCCACTTT. The full variable domain, in which reference TRBV7-2 and TRBJ1-6 provide the parts outside the CDR3, is GAGVSQSPSNKVTEKGKDVELRCDPISGHTALYWYRQSLGQGLEFLIYFQGNSAPDKSGLPSDRFSAERTGGSVSTLTIQRTQQEDSAVYLCASTSGGGNSPLHFGNGTRLTVT.

The rearrangement joins TRBV11-2 to TRBJ2-7, with 8 bases fitting TRBD2. J lost 2 bases, V lost 2 bases, and 5 bases had no gene match. The CDR3 length is 15 residues. The germline V gene encodes CDR1 SGHAT and CDR2 FQNNGV. The CDR3 region has the DNA TGTGCCAGCAGCTTAATATCAGCGGGGGCCTACGAGCAGTACTTC. This translates into CASSLISAGAYEQYF.

The V gene is TRBV10-3, the J gene TRBJ1-3; D remains ambiguous. This CDR3 spans 15 amino acids. The V gene's germline CDR1 is ENHRY and CDR2 SYGVKD. Trimming took off 6 bases at V and 2 bases at J, with 14 bases between the two ends. CDR3 residues: CAISTTGLTGNTIYF. In nucleotides, the CDR3 is TGTGCCATCAGCACGACTGGGTTAACTGGAAACACCATATATTTT.

This clone has only one observation. The chain is built from TRBV27 and TRBJ1-2; D might be TRBD1 (6 bases). V lost 5 bases and J lost 0, with 7 bases in between. Germline V CDR1 and CDR2: MNHEY, SMNVEV (reference sequence). This CDR3 has 13 amino acids. In DNA, the CDR3 is TGTGCCAGCAGTAGGGGGACTAACTATGGCTACACCTTC. It is translated as CASSRGTNYGYTF.

The gene calls are TRBV7-9 and TRBJ2-5, with 8 bases that match TRBD2. CDR1 is SEHNR and CDR2 is FQNEAQ in the germline V gene (reference sequence). The CDR3 totals 16 residues. V lost 4 bases to trimming and J lost 5 bases; unmatched junction nucleotides: 12. For the CDR3, the DNA is TGTGCCAGCAGCTCAAGCCCGGGGGGGCCTTATGAGACCCAGTACTTC. This sequence encodes CASSSSPGGPYETQYF.

The genes are TRBV7-8 and TRBJ2-7; D gene unclear. The CDR3 length is 13 residues. Germline V CDR1 and CDR2: SGHVS, FQNEAQ. V lost 5 bases and J lost 0, with 8 bases in between. DNA of the CDR3: TGTGCCAGCAGCCCAAGAGGCTCCTACGAGCAGTACTTC. Translating it yields CASSPRGSYEQYF.

The chain joins TRBV6-4 to TRBJ1-2, with D possibly matching TRBD1 (5 bases). In germline, CDR1 is MRHNA, CDR2 SNTAGT. This CDR3 contains 16 residues. Deletions cut 6 bases from V and 4 bases from J, with 21 bases between. CDR3 sequence reads: CASRGYGAAGIYGYTF. The CDR3 bases are TGTGCCAGCAGGGGCTATGGGGCTGCTGGGATCTATGGCTACACCTTC.

The genes are TRBV7-9 and TRBJ1-2; the D is unclear. V lost 5 bases and J 3 bases, leaving 10 bases between the germline ends. The CDR3 has 13 residues. Germline V gives CDR1 SEHNR, CDR2 FQNEAQ (reference sequence). CDR3 sequence reads: CASSQASDYGYTF. CDR3 DNA: TGTGCCAGCAGCCAGGCTTCGGACTATGGCTACACCTTC. The full variable domain, in which reference TRBV7-9 and TRBJ1-2 provide the parts outside the CDR3, is DTGVSQNPRHKITKRGQNVTFRCDPISEHNRLYWYRQTLGQGPEFLTYFQNEAQLEKSRLLSDRFSAERPKGSFSTLEIQRTEQGDSAMYLCASSQASDYGYTFGSGTRLTVV.

This clone was seen a handful of times. This chain uses TRBV13 with TRBJ2-7; TRBD1 matches at 8 bases. The CDR3 loop spans 14 amino acids. V was clipped by 5 bases and J by 3 bases; unmatched bases: 6. From germline, CDR1 is PRHDT and CDR2 FYEKMQ (reference sequence). The CDR3 loop reads CASSVSGGVYEQYF. In nucleotides, the CDR3 is TGTGCCAGCAGCGTTTCAGGGGGCGTCTACGAGCAGTACTTC.

The table lists this clone with a few counts. The chain recombines TRBV7-7 with TRBJ2-5; the D is unclear. The CDR3 is made up of 12 amino acids. In germline, CDR1 is SSHAT, CDR2 FNYEAQ (reference sequence). V lost 5 bases, J lost 9 bases, and 13 bases lay in between. CDR3 nucleotides: TGTGCCAGCAGCCCCTCTTTCTCCCCCCAGTACTTC. This codes for CASSPSFSPQYF.

The sample holds one count of this clone. The chain combines TRBV7-3 with TRBJ2-1; D might be TRBD1 (5 bases). The CDR3 extends over 14 amino acids. In germline, CDR1 is SGHTA, CDR2 FQGTGA. The V end was cut by 5 bases, the J end by 6 bases, with 14 bases between. The CDR3: CASSPTTGFNEQFF. Here the CDR3 DNA reads TGTGCCAGCAGCCCAACCACAGGTTTCAATGAGCAGTTCTTC.

The chain links TRBV27 to TRBJ2-2; 12 bases fit TRBD2. V shed 4 bases and J 4 bases; nucleotides not matched to a gene: 4. This CDR3 spans 16 amino acids. Germline values: CDR1 MNHEY, CDR2 SMNVEV (reference sequence). CDR3 in amino acids: CASSYTSGGSTGELFF. CDR3 DNA sequence: TGTGCCAGCAGTTATACTAGCGGGGGGTCCACCGGGGAGCTGTTTTTT.

This clone came up a few times. The CDR3 nucleotides are TGTGCCAGCAGTCCTGACCCCCCGGCCGGGACCCAGTACTTC. This encodes CASSPDPPAGTQYF. This chain uses TRBV6-6 with TRBJ2-5; D is undetermined. V lost 5 bases, J lost 7 bases, and 17 bases lay in between. The germline CDR1 and CDR2 sequences are MNHNY and SVGAGI (reference sequence). The CDR3 runs to 14 residues.

This clone was detected only once. The rearrangement uses TRBV5-5 and TRBJ1-6; 7 bases map to TRBD1. CDR3 length: 15 residues. The V gene's germline CDR1 is SGHKS and CDR2 YYEKEE (reference sequence). V shed 0 bases, J shed 8 bases, and the junction held 5 bases outside the gene matches. The CDR3 protein is CASSLAGTEYSPLHF. DNA for the CDR3: TGTGCCAGCAGCTTGGCCGGGACAGAGTATTCACCCCTCCACTTT.

The chain links TRBV2 to TRBJ1-1, with unresolved D. The CDR3 extends over 13 amino acids. Germline loops: CDR1 SNHLY, CDR2 FYNNEI. V was trimmed by 5 bases and J by 4 bases, leaving 11 bases between them. CDR3 loop: CASSQGWGTEAFF. CDR3 DNA sequence: TGTGCCAGCAGTCAAGGGTGGGGCACTGAAGCTTTCTTT.

The rearrangement uses TRBV19 and TRBJ2-7; perhaps D is TRBD1 or TRBD2 (6 bases each). Germline values: CDR1 LNHDA, CDR2 SQIVND (reference sequence). V was clipped by 6 bases and J by 3 bases, with 15 bases between them. This CDR3 contains 14 residues. The CDR3 spells CASSQTGGIYEQYF. The DNA for the CDR3 is TGTGCCAGTAGCCAGACAGGCGGGATCTACGAGCAGTACTTC.

The CDR3: CASSIGTASNSYNEQFF. DNA for the CDR3: TGCGCCAGCAGCATAGGGACAGCCTCAAATTCCTACAATGAGCAGTTCTTC. The chain uses TRBV4-3 and TRBJ2-1; 7 bases are shared with TRBD1. The CDR3 sequence is 17 residues long. Germline values: CDR1 LGHNA, CDR2 YSLEER. Trimming took 5 bases from V and 1 from J; bases not matched to a gene: 11.